Following are 14 T cell receptor beta chains from one sample sequenced in a study of CD8 T cells in Susac syndrome. RNA was extracted with the RNeasy kit, and a quantity of roughly 0.5 to 1 ug was reverse transcribed using random hexamers. TCRdb used MiXCR to reprocess the immunoSEQ multiplex PCR reads, holding one entry per CDR3 protein. Here the sample spans 170,000 or so distinct CDR3 sequences, roughly 95% being singletons. Input material: CD4+ T cells from PBMCs. These receptors came from a human donor with Susac syndrome.

This chain uses TRBV10-3 with TRBJ1-4; maybe TRBD1 (6 bases). The V end lost 11 bases, the J end lost 7 bases, and 17 bases lay between the germline ends. The germline V gene encodes CDR1 ENHRY and CDR2 SYGVKD. The CDR3 has 13 amino acids. In nucleotides, the CDR3 is TGTGCCGCTGGGGACATGCGGCGTGAAAAACTGTTTTTT. Its translation: CAAGDMRREKLFF.

The chain combines TRBV15 with TRBJ2-3; 7 bases align to TRBD1. The germline CDR1 and CDR2 sequences are LNHNV and YYDKDF (reference sequence). V shed 3 bases, J shed 1 base, and the junction held 4 bases outside the gene matches. This CDR3 has 15 amino acids. The CDR3 bases are TGTGCCACCAGCAGCCTTCAGGGGGGCACAGATACGCAGTATTTT. Amino acid sequence: CATSSLQGGTDTQYF. The full variable domain, completed using reference TRBV15 and TRBJ2-3, is DAMVIQNPRYQVTQFGKPVTLSCSQTLNHNVMYWYQQKSSQAPKLLFHYYDKDFNNEADTPDNFQSRRPNTSFCFLDIRSPGLGDTAMYLCATSSLQGGTDTQYFGPGTRLTVL.

The CDR3 coding sequence is TGCGCCAGCAGCCAACTTCACCGGGGCCTCGCGGGGGATACGCAGTATTTT. Its translation: CASSQLHRGLAGDTQYF. The rearrangement uses TRBV4-3 and TRBJ2-3; TRBD2 is a possible D gene (6 bases). Germline-derived CDR1 and CDR2 are LGHNA and YSLEER. Trimming shortened V by 2 bases and J by 6 bases, and 21 bases separated the two germline ends. This CDR3 comprises 17 residues.

The chain uses TRBV12-3 or TRBV12-4 and TRBJ1-6, with unresolved D. This CDR3 has 13 residues. V gave up 5 bases and J gave up 4 bases, with 6 bases separating them. The CDR3 is CASSTDYNSPLHF. DNA for the CDR3: TGTGCCAGCAGTACAGATTATAATTCACCCCTCCACTTT.

V gene TRBV23-1 combines with J gene TRBJ2-6; D unclear. TRBV23-1 is sorted into the ORF group, with uncertain function. V dropped 5 bases and J dropped 2 bases, with 7 bases sitting between them. The CDR3 covers 14 residues. The CDR3 DNA is TGCGCCAGCAGTACCCGGGCTGGGGCCAACGTCCTGACTTTC. Its translation: CASSTRAGANVLTF.

V and J are TRBV27 and TRBJ1-4; D not certain. V gave up 4 bases and J gave up 0 bases, with 6 bases separating them. This CDR3 is built from 14 residues. Germline V gives CDR1 MNHEY, CDR2 SMNVEV (reference sequence). The CDR3 loop reads CASSSVATNEKLFF. In DNA form, the CDR3 reads TGTGCCAGCAGTTCCGTGGCAACTAATGAAAAACTGTTTTTT.

The genes are TRBV29-1 and TRBJ1-1, with a possible D match to TRBD1 (5 bases). V lost 6 bases and J 3 bases, leaving 17 bases between the germline ends. Germline CDR1 and CDR2: SQVTM and ANQGSEA. This CDR3 comprises 14 residues. The chain's CDR3 is CSVDTKYRDTEAFF. CDR3 coding DNA: TGCAGCGTGGACACCAAATATAGGGACACTGAAGCTTTCTTT.

The rearrangement joins TRBV14 to TRBJ2-1; D might be TRBD2 (5 bases). The germline V and J ends were trimmed by 0 bases and 2 bases, with 8 bases remaining between them. The CDR3 totals 15 residues. CDR1 SGHDN and CDR2 FVKESK come from the germline V gene. DNA for the CDR3: TGTGCCAGCAGCCAAGAACGGGGTACCTACAATGAGCAGTTCTTC. This sequence encodes CASSQERGTYNEQFF.

The chain joins TRBV9 to TRBJ2-2; no reliable D call. This CDR3 contains 12 residues. Between the trimmed V and J ends, which lost 0 bases and 7 bases, there was a span of 4 bases. Germline CDR1 is SGDLS and CDR2 is YYNGEE. This CDR3 reads CASSVAGGELFF. Here the CDR3 DNA reads TGTGCCAGCAGCGTAGCGGGCGGGGAGCTGTTTTTT.

The chain links TRBV20-1 to TRBJ2-3, with 14 bases fitting TRBD2. There are 14 residues in the CDR3. Germline values: CDR1 DFQATT, CDR2 SNEGSKA (reference sequence). After removal of 8 bases from V and 5 bases from J, the junction contained 6 bases not matched to a gene. CDR3 nucleotides: TGCAGTCTCGGGACTAGCGGGGGAAGAGATACGCAGTATTTT. Protein sequence: CSLGTSGGRDTQYF.

The V call is TRBV29-1, the J call TRBJ2-5; no definite D call. The germline V and J ends were trimmed by 7 bases and 2 bases, with 20 bases remaining between them. Germline assignment: CDR1 SQVTM and CDR2 ANQGSEA. This CDR3 spans 15 amino acids. CDR3 sequence reads: CSAVPALGRQETQYF. In DNA form, the CDR3 reads TGCAGCGCCGTACCGGCCCTCGGTAGACAAGAGACCCAGTACTTC.

The V and J genes are TRBV27 and TRBJ1-5; a possible D gene is TRBD1 (5 bases). CDR3 size: 16 residues. Germline CDR1 reads MNHEY; CDR2 reads SMNVEV (reference sequence). The ends were cut back, 4 bases at V and 5 bases at J, with 18 bases in the middle. DNA for the CDR3: TGTGCCAGCAGTTCCGGGGGGGACTCAGTTTATCAGCCCCAGCATTTT. This gives the protein CASSSGGDSVYQPQHF.

The V and J genes are TRBV20-1 and TRBJ1-1; 7 bases align to TRBD1. The CDR3 totals 13 residues. V lost 1 base, J lost 5 bases, and 4 bases stayed unmatched. Germline-derived CDR1 and CDR2 are DFQATT and SNEGSKA (reference sequence). The DNA of the CDR3 is TGCAGTGCTAGAGCGAGGGGGCTTACTGAAGCTTTCTTT. Translation gives CSARARGLTEAFF.

This clonotype has a single count. This sequence joins TRBV27 and TRBJ1-5; D is uncertain. CDR3 length: 13 residues. CDR1 and CDR2 (germline): MNHEY, SMNVEV (reference sequence). Trimming shortened V by 8 bases and J by 3 bases, and 11 bases separated the two germline ends. CDR3 protein: CASARVANQPQHF. CDR3 in DNA: TGTGCCAGCGCGAGGGTTGCCAATCAGCCCCAGCATTTT.